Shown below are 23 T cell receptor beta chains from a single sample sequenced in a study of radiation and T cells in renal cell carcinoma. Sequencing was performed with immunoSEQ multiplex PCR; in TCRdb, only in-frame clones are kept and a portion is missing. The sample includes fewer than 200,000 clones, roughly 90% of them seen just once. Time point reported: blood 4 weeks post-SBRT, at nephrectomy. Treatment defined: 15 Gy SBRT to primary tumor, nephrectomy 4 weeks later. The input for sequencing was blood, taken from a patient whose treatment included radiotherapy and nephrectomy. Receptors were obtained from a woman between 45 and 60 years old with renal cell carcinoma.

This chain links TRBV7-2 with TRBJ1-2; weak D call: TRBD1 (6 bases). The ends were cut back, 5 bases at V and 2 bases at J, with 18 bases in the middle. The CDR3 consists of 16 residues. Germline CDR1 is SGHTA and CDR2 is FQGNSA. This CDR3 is CASSTGGAGTNYGYTF. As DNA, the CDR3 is TGTGCCAGCAGCACGGGGGGGGCAGGGACGAACTATGGCTACACCTTC.

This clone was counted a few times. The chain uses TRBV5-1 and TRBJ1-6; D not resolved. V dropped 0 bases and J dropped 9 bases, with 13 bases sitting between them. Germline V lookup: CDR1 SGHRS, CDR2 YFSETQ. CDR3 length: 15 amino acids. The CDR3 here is CASSLEMGKGSPLHF. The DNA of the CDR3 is TGCGCCAGCAGCTTGGAGATGGGGAAAGGTTCACCCCTCCACTTT. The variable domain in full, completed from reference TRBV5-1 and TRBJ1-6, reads KAGVTQTPRYLIKTRGQQVTLSCSPISGHRSVSWYQQTPGQGLQFLFEYFSETQRNKGNFPGRFSGRQFSNSRSEMNVSTLELGDSALYLCASSLEMGKGSPLHFGNGTRLTVT.

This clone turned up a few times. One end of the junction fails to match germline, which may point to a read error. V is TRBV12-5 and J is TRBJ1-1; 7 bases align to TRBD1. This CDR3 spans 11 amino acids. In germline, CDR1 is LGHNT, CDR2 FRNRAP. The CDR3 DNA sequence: TGTGCTAGTGGTTTCAGAAGGGGGCTCCTCTTT. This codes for CASGFRRGLLF. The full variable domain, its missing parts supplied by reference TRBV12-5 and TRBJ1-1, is DARVTQTPRHKVTEMGQEVTMRCQPILGHNTVFWYRQTMMQGLELLAYFRNRAPLDDSGMPKDRFSAEMPDATLATLKIQPSEPRDSAVYFCASGFRRGLLFGQGTRLTVV.

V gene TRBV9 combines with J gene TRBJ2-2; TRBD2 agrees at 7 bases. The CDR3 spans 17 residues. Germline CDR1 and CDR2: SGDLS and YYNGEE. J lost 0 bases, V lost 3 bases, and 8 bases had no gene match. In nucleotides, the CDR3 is TGTGCCAGCAGCGCCCAGCGGGGAGGCGCGAACACCGGGGAGCTGTTTTTT. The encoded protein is CASSAQRGGANTGELFF.

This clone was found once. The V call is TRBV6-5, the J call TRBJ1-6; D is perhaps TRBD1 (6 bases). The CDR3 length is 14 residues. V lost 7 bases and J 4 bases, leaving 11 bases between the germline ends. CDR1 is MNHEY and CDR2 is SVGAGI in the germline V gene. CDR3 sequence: CASTGQRYNSPLHF. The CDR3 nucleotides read TGTGCCAGCACCGGACAGCGTTATAATTCACCCCTCCACTTT.

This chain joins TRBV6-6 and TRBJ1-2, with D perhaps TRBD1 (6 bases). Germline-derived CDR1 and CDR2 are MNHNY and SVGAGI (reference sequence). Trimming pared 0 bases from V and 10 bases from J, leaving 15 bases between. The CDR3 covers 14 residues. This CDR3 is CASSYSGGGKDYTF. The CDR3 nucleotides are TGTGCCAGCAGTTACTCAGGAGGGGGGAAGGACTACACCTTC.

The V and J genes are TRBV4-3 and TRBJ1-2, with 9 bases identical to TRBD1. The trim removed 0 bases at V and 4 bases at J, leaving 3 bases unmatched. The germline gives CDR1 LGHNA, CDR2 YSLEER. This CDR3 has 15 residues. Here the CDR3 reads CASSQDRTGAYGYTF. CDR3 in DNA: TGCGCCAGCAGCCAAGATCGGACAGGGGCCTATGGCTACACCTTC.

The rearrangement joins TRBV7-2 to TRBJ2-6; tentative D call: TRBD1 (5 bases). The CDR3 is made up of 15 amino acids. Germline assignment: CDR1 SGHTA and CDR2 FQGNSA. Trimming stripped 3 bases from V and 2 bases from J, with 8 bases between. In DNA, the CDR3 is TGTGCCAGCAGCTTCGCAGGGACTGGGGCCAACGTCCTGACTTTC. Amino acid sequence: CASSFAGTGANVLTF.

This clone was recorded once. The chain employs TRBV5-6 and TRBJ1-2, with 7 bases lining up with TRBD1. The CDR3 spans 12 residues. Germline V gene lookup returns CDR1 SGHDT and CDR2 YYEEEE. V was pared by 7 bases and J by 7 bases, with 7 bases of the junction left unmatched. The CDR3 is CASFTGVGGYTF. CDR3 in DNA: TGTGCCAGCTTTACAGGGGTCGGTGGCTACACCTTC. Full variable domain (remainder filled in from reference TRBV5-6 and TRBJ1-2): DAGVTQSPTHLIKTRGQQVTLRCSPKSGHDTVSWYQQALGQGPQFIFQYYEEEERQRGNFPDRFSGHQFPNYSSELNVNALLLGDSALYLCASFTGVGGYTFGSGTRLTVV.

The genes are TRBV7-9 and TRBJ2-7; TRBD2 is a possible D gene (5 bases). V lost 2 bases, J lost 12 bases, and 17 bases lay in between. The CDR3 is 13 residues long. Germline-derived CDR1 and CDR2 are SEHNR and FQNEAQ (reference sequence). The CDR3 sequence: CASSLMDFQRAYF. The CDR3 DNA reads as TGTGCCAGCAGCTTAATGGACTTCCAAAGGGCGTACTTC.

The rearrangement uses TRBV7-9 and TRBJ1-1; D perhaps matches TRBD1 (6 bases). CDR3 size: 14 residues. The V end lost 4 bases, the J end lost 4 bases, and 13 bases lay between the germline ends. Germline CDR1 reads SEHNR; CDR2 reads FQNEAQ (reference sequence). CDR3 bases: TGTGCCAGCAGCTCCTACAGGGTTGGCACTGAAGCTTTCTTT. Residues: CASSSYRVGTEAFF.

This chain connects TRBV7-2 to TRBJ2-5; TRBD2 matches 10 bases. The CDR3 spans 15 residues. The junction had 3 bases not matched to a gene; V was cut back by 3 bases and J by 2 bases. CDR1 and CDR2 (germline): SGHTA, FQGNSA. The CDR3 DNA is TGTGCCAGCAGCTTCCAGCGGGGGGGACAAGAGACCCAGTACTTC. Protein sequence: CASSFQRGGQETQYF.

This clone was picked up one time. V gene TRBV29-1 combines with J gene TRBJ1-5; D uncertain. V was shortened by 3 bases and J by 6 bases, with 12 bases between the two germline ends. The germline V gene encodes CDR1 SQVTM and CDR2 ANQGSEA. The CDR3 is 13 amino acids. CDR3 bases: TGCAGCGTTGATTCAGCGGATCGTCAGCCCCAGCATTTT. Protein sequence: CSVDSADRQPQHF.

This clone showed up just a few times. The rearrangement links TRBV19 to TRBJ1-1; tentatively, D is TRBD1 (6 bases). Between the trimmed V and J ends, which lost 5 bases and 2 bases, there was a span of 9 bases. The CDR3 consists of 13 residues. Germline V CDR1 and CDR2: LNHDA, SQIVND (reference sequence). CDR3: CASSVQGNTEAFF. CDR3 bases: TGTGCCAGTAGTGTACAGGGAAACACTGAAGCTTTCTTT.

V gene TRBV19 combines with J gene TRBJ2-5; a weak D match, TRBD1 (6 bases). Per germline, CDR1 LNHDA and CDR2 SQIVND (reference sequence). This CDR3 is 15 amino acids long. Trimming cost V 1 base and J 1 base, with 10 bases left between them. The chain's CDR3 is CASSIGGTFQETQYF. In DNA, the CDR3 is TGTGCCAGTAGTATAGGTGGGACATTCCAAGAGACCCAGTACTTC.

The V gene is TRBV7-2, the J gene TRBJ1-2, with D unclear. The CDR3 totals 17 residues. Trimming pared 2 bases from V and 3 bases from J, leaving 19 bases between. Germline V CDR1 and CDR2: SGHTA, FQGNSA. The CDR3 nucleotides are TGTGCCAGCAGCTTACAAAAGGTGGTCAGGAACGACTATGGCTACACCTTC. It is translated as CASSLQKVVRNDYGYTF.

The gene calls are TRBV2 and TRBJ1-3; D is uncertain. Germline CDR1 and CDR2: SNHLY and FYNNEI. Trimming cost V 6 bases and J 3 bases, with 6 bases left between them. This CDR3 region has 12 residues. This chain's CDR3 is CASRDRGNTIYF. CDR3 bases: TGTGCCAGCAGGGACCGTGGAAACACCATATATTTT.

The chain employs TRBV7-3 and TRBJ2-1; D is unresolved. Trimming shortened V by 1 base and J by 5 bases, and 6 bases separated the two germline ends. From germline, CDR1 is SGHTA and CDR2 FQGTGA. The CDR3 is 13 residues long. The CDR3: CASSLSRNNEQFF. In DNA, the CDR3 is TGTGCCAGCAGCTTAAGCCGAAACAATGAGCAGTTCTTC.

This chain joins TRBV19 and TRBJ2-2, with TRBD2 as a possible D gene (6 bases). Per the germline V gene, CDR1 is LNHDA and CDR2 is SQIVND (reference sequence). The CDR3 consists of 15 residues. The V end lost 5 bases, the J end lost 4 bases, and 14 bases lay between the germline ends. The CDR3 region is CASSWGVIGTGELFF. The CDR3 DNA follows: TGTGCCAGTAGTTGGGGGGTGATCGGCACCGGGGAGCTGTTTTTT. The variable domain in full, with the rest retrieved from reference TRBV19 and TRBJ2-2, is DGGITQSPKYLFRKEGQNVTLSCEQNLNHDAMYWYRQDPGQGLRLIYYSQIVNDFQKGDIAEGYSVSREKKESFPLTVTSAQKNPTAFYLCASSWGVIGTGELFFGEGSRLTVL.

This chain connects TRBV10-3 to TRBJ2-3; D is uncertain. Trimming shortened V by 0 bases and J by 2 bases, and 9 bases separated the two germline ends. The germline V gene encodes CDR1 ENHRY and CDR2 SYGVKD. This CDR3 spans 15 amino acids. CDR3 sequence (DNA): TGTGCCATCAGTGAGTCACATAGCAACACAGATACGCAGTATTTT. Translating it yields CAISESHSNTDTQYF.

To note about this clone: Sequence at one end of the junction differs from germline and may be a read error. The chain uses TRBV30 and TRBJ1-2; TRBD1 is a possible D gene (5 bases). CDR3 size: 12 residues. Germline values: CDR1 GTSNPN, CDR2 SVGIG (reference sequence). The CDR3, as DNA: TGTGCCTGGAGTCTTACCCTCGGGGGGTTCCACTTC. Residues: CAWSLTLGGFHF.

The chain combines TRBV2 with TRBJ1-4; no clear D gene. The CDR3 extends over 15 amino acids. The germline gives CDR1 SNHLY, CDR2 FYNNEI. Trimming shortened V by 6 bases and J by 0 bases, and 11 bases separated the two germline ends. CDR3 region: CASRSSPPTNEKLFF. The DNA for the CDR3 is TGTGCCAGCAGAAGTAGTCCGCCAACTAATGAAAAACTGTTTTTT. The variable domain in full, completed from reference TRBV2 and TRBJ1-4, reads EPEVTQTPSHQVTQMGQEVILRCVPISNHLYFYWYRQILGQKVEFLVSFYNNEISEKSEIFDDQFSVERPDGSNFTLKIRSTKLEDSAMYFCASRSSPPTNEKLFFGSGTQLSVL.

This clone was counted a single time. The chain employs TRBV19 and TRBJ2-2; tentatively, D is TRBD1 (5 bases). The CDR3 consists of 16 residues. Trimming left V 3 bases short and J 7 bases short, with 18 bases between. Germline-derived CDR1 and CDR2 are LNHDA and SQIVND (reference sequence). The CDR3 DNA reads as TGTGCCAGTAGTATCTCGGGCAGGGCGAGTAGCGGGGAGCTGTTTTTT. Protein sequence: CASSISGRASSGELFF.